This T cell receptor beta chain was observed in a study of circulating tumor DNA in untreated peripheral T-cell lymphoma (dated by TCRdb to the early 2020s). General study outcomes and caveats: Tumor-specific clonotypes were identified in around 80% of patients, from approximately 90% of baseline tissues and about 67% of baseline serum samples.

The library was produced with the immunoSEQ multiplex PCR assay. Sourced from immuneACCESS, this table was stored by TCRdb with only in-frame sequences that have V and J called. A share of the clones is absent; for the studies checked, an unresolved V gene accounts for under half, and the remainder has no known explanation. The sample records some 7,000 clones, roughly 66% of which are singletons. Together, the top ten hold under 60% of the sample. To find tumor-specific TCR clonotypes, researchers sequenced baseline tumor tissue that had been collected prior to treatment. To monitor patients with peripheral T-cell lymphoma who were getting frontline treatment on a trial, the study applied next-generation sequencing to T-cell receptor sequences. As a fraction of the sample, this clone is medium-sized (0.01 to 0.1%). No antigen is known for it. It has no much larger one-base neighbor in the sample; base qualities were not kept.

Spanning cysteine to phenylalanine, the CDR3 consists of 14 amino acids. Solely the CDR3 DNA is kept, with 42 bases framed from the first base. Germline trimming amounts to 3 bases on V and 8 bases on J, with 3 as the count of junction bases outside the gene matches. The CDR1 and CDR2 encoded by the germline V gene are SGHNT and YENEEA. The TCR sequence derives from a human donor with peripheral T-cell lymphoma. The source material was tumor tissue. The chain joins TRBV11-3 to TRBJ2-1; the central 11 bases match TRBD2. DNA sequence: TGTGCCAGCAGCTTTGGGACTAGCGGCCATGAGCAGTTCTTC. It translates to CASSFGTSGHEQFF.